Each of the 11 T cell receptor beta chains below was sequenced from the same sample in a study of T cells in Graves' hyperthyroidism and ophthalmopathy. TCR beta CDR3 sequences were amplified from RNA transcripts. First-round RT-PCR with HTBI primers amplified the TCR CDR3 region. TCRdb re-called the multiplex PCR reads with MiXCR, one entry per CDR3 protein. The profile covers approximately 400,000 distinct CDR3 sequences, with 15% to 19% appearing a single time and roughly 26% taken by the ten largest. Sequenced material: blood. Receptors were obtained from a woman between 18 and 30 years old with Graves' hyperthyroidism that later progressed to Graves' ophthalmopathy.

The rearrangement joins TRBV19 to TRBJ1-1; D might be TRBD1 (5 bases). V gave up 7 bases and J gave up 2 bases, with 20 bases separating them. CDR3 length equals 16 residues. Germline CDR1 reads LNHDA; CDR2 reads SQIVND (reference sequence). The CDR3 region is CASMEFRAGTNTEAFF. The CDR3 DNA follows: TGTGCCAGTATGGAGTTCCGGGCAGGGACTAACACTGAAGCTTTCTTT. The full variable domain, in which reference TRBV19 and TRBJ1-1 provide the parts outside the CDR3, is DGGITQSPKYLFRKEGQNVTLSCEQNLNHDAMYWYRQDPGQGLRLIYYSQIVNDFQKGDIAEGYSVSREKKESFPLTVTSAQKNPTAFYLCASMEFRAGTNTEAFFGQGTRLTVV.

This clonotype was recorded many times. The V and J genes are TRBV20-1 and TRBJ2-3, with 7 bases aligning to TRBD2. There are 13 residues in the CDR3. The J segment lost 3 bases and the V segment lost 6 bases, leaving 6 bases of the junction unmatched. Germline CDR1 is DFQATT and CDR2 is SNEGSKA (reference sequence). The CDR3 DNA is TGCAGTGCCGAAGACGGGGGGACAGATACGCAGTATTTT. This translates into CSAEDGGTDTQYF.

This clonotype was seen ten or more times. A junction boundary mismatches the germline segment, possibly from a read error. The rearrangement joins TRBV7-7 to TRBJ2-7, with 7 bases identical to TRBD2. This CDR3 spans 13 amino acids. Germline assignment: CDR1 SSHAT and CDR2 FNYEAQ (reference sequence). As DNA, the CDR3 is TGTGCTAGCAGCCCGACTAGCTCGGGGGAGCAGTACTTC. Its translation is CASSPTSSGEQYF.

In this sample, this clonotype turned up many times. The DNA of the CDR3 is TGTGCCAGCAGCCCCACCCCGAGGGATACGCAGTATTTT. This gives the protein CASSPTPRDTQYF. The chain couples TRBV11-2 to TRBJ2-3; D gene ambiguous. Germline V lookup: CDR1 SGHAT, CDR2 FQNNGV. V lost 5 bases and J 6 bases, leaving 12 bases between the germline ends. The CDR3 contains 13 residues.

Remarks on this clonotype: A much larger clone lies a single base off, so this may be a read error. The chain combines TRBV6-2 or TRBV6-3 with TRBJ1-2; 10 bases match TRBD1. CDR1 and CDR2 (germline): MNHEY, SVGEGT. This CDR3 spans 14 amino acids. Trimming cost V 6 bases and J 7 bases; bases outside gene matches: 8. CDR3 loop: CASSPGTGVSGYTF. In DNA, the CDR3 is TGTGCCAGCAGCCCCGGGACAGGGGTTAGTGGCTACACCTTC.

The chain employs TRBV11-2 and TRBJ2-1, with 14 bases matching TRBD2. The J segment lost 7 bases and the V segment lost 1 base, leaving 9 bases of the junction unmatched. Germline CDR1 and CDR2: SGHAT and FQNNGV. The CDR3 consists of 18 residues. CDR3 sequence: CASSLVVPGTSGSNEQFF. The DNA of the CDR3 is TGTGCCAGCAGCTTAGTTGTACCCGGGACTAGCGGGAGTAATGAGCAGTTCTTC.

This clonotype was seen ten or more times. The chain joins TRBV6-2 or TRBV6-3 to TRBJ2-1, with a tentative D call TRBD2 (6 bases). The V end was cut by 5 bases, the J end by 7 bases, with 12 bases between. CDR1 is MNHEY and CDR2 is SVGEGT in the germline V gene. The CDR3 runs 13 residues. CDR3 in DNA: TGTGCCAGCAGTCCTTCTAGCGTAAATGAGCAGTTCTTC. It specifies CASSPSSVNEQFF.

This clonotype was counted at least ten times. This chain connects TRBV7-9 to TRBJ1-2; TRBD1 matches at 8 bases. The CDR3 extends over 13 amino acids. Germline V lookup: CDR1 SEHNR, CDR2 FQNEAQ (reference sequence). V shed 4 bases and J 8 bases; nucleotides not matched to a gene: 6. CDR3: CASSSPGGRGYTF. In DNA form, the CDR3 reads TGTGCCAGCAGCTCCCCAGGGGGCAGAGGCTACACCTTC.

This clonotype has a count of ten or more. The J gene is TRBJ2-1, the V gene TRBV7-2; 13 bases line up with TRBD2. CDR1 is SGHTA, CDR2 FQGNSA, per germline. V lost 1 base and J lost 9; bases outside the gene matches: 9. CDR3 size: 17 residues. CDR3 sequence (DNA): TGTGCCAGCAGCTTAGTATATACTAGCGGGAGGGTTAGTGAGCAGTTCTTC. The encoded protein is CASSLVYTSGRVSEQFF.

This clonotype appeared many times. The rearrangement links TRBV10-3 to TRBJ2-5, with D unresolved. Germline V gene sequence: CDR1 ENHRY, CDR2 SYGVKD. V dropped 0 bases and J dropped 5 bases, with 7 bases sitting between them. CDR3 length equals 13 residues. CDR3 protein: CAISESILETQYF. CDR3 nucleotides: TGTGCCATCAGTGAGTCGATACTCGAGACCCAGTACTTC.

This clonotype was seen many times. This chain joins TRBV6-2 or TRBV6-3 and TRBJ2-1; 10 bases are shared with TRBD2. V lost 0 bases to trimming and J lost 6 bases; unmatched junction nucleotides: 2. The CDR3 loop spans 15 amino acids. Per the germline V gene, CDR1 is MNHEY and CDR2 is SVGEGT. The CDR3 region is CASSYSLAGGNEQFF. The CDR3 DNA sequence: TGTGCCAGCAGTTACTCGTTAGCGGGAGGCAATGAGCAGTTCTTC.